In its sample, the clone carrying this T cell receptor (beta chain) was seen once. The antigen is unknown. These data belong to a study of OX40 agonist ivuxolimab in advanced cancers. Turning to the study itself: The dose-escalation cohort was roughly 84% male, with a mean age of 60 years, ranging roughly 20 to 80. Study outcomes and limitations: Which antigen the expanded peripheral T cells recognized is unknown.

Method: immunoSEQ multiplex PCR; TCRdb's copy keeps in-frame clones and lacks some. The sample lists about 80,000 clones, approximately 82% seen once, with less than 0.85% in the top ten. The germline V and J ends were trimmed by 8 bases and 12 bases, with 23 bases remaining between them. The CDR3 contains 13 residues. Germline V gene sequence: CDR1 SGHAT, CDR2 FQNNGV. This TCR was sampled from an adult with an advanced solid tumor such as melanoma, head and neck, liver or kidney cancer. The sequencing here drew on CD4+ or CD8+ T cells sorted from blood, taken in a trial of the OX40 agonist ivuxolimab. The chain is built from TRBV11-2 and TRBJ2-7; D may be TRBD2 (7 bases). CDR3 in DNA: TGTGCCAGCGGGGGCGGGAGCAACCCCCCTAGGTACTTC. Protein product: CASGGGSNPPRYF. The full variable domain, with the rest looked up from reference TRBV11-2 and TRBJ2-7, is EAGVAQSPRYKIIEKRQSVAFWCNPISGHATLYWYQQILGQGPKLLIQFQNNGVVDDSQLPKDRFSAERLKGVDSTLKIQPAKLEDSAVYLCASGGGSNPPRYFGPGTRLTVT.